This T cell receptor beta chain was sequenced for a study of radiotherapy plus CTLA-4 blockade in lung cancer. Study as a whole: Objective response rate was about 19%; disease control rate, around 31%.

The data were produced by immunoSEQ multiplex PCR, yet TCRdb's version contains in-frame clones alone and is incomplete. Among some 52,000 clones listed, approximately 79% were seen once. Chemo-refractory metastatic non-small-cell lung cancer patients were treated with focal radiation plus CTLA-4 blockade with ipilimumab. Study-wide findings and caveats: Tumor-derived TCR clones expanded in blood after radiotherapy plus ipilimumab. Response, reportedly, was best predicted by interferon-beta along with early blood T cell clone dynamics.

In the case of this clone: Its specificity is not known.

Germline lookup yields CDR1 SGHRS and CDR2 YFSETQ. The CDR3 is 13 amino acids. V was shortened by 0 bases and J by 6 bases, with 9 bases between the two germline ends. The sequence derives from a human donor with non-small cell lung cancer who had a partial response to radiotherapy plus ipilimumab. The starting material was peripheral blood, obtained from a patient treated with radiotherapy plus ipilimumab. V and J are TRBV5-1 and TRBJ1-2; D not resolved. CDR3 DNA sequence: TGCGCCAGCAGCTTGGGTGGCCAGGATGGCTACACCTTC. Residues: CASSLGGQDGYTF.